The text below deals with one T cell receptor beta chain. Germline V gene lookup returns CDR1 MNHEY and CDR2 SMNVEV (reference sequence). CDR3 length: 14 amino acids. With V trimmed by 5 bases and J by 3 bases, 4 bases remained unmatched. TCRdb's copy holds only in-frame clones and misses some; the assay was immunoSEQ multiplex PCR. The sample holds approximately 54,000 clones; 75% to 95% are singletons and the top ten take over 1%. The data are from a study of T cell changes during pregnancy in multiple sclerosis. The chain recombines TRBV27 with TRBJ2-3; 8 bases are shared with TRBD1. The sequence derives from a female donor in good health, enrolled as a control in a pregnancy study. The material was peripheral blood, obtained after pregnancy. The CDR3 reads CASSTTGETDTQYF. DNA of the CDR3: TGTGCCAGCAGTACGACAGGGGAAACAGATACGCAGTATTTT.